The 32 T cell receptor beta chains reported below all come from one sample, sequenced in a study of blood T cell repertoires in COVID-19. Profiling relied on immunoSEQ multiplex PCR, and the TCRdb table lists in-frame clones only, not all of them. The sample lists roughly 80,000 clones, around 81% occurring once. The material sequenced was peripheral blood. These receptor sequences come from a man older than 75 with acute or convalescent COVID-19.

This chain joins TRBV7-2 and TRBJ2-1, with TRBD1 matching over 8 bases. CDR1 is SGHTA and CDR2 is FQGNSA in the germline V gene. V shed 3 bases and J 4 bases; nucleotides not matched to a gene: 5. This CDR3 is 15 amino acids long. In DNA form, the CDR3 reads TGTGCCAGCAGCTTCGACAGGGGTTCGTACAATGAGCAGTTCTTC. Amino acids: CASSFDRGSYNEQFF.

The V gene is TRBV13, the J gene TRBJ2-1, with 11 nucleotides matching TRBD2. Germline V gene sequence: CDR1 PRHDT, CDR2 FYEKMQ (reference sequence). The ends lost 3 bases at V and 1 base at J; junction bases unmatched: 5. The CDR3 is made up of 17 amino acids. CDR3 DNA: TGTGCCAGCAGCTTGGGACTAGCGGCTTCATCCTACAATGAGCAGTTCTTC. Encoded protein: CASSLGLAASSYNEQFF. Together with reference TRBV13 and TRBJ2-1, the CDR3 gives the full variable domain: AAGVIQSPRHLIKEKRETATLKCYPIPRHDTVYWYQQGPGQDPQFLISFYEKMQSDKGSIPDRFSAQQFSDYHSELNMSSLELGDSALYFCASSLGLAASSYNEQFFGPGTRLTVL.

Here the CDR3 reads CASSLGQVFTEAFF. CDR3 coding DNA: TGTGCCAGCAGTTTGGGACAGGTATTCACTGAAGCTTTCTTT. The V and J genes are TRBV6-5 and TRBJ1-1; 8 nucleotides agree with TRBD1. V lost 4 bases and J lost 4; bases outside the gene matches: 5. The CDR3 consists of 14 residues. The germline gives CDR1 MNHEY, CDR2 SVGAGI.

This chain connects TRBV11-2 to TRBJ1-4; the D gene is possibly TRBD1 (5 bases). The CDR3 is 17 amino acids. V was clipped by 1 base and J by 3 bases, with 15 bases between them. Germline lookup yields CDR1 SGHAT and CDR2 FQNNGV. The CDR3 here is CASSLGAGLPSNEKLFF. For the CDR3, the DNA is TGTGCCAGCAGCTTAGGGGCAGGGCTCCCGTCTAATGAAAAACTGTTTTTT.

The rearrangement joins TRBV5-1 to TRBJ2-1, with D possibly matching TRBD2 (6 bases). The CDR3 spans 16 residues. V lost 5 bases and J lost 1, with 16 bases in between. Germline values: CDR1 SGHRS, CDR2 YFSETQ. CDR3: CASSETRGLSYNEQFF. The CDR3 bases are TGCGCCAGCAGTGAAACTAGGGGACTTTCCTACAATGAGCAGTTCTTC. The variable domain in full, completed from reference TRBV5-1 and TRBJ2-1, reads KAGVTQTPRYLIKTRGQQVTLSCSPISGHRSVSWYQQTPGQGLQFLFEYFSETQRNKGNFPGRFSGRQFSNSRSEMNVSTLELGDSALYLCASSETRGLSYNEQFFGPGTRLTVL.

The chain uses TRBV5-1 and TRBJ1-1; D not certain. The V gene's germline CDR1 is SGHRS and CDR2 YFSETQ. CDR3 length: 15 amino acids. V lost 0 bases to trimming and J lost 3 bases, with 12 bases between them. CDR3 sequence reads: CASSLETSTDTEAFF. The CDR3 DNA reads as TGCGCCAGCAGCTTGGAAACCTCCACGGACACTGAAGCTTTCTTT.

In its sample, this clone was seen a few times. This rearrangement joins TRBV19 to TRBJ2-7; TRBD1 matches 9 bases. V shed 3 bases, J shed 3 bases, and the junction held 6 bases outside the gene matches. The CDR3 runs to 15 residues. Germline V lookup: CDR1 LNHDA, CDR2 SQIVND (reference sequence). CDR3 sequence (DNA): TGTGCCAGTAGTATCGGGACAGGGTCGGGCTACGAGCAGTACTTC. Translating gives CASSIGTGSGYEQYF.

The chain uses TRBV18 and TRBJ1-5; possible D gene TRBD1, 6 bases. Germline V gene lookup returns CDR1 KGHSH and CDR2 LQKENI. This CDR3 contains 15 residues. V gave up 2 bases and J gave up 5 bases, with 13 bases separating them. The CDR3 DNA follows: TGTGCCAGCTCACCAATCCGACAGGAATATCAGCCCCAGCATTTT. Its protein is CASSPIRQEYQPQHF.

The chain carries TRBV6-2 or TRBV6-3 and TRBJ1-1, with D possibly matching TRBD1 (6 bases). Trimming removed 0 bases at V and 0 bases at J, with 11 bases between. This CDR3 comprises 16 residues. The V gene's germline CDR1 is MNHEY and CDR2 SVGEGT. The CDR3 here is CASSYSMGAVNTEAFF. DNA for the CDR3: TGTGCCAGCAGTTACTCGATGGGGGCAGTGAACACTGAAGCTTTCTTT.

The chain carries TRBV5-1 and TRBJ1-2; D remains ambiguous. Trimming left V 4 bases short and J 6 bases short, with 16 bases between. This CDR3 spans 14 amino acids. Germline V gives CDR1 SGHRS, CDR2 YFSETQ. The CDR3 DNA reads as TGCGCCAGCAGCCTAACTATCCTGGCGGATGGCTACACCTTC. This codes for CASSLTILADGYTF.

The chain links TRBV19 to TRBJ2-3; TRBD2 matches 8 bases. The V gene's germline CDR1 is LNHDA and CDR2 SQIVND (reference sequence). With V trimmed by 6 bases and J by 2 bases, 7 bases remained unmatched. CDR3 size: 15 residues. CDR3 nucleotides: TGTGCCAGTAGGACTAGCGCGAGCCACACAGATACGCAGTATTTT. It codes for CASRTSASHTDTQYF. The full variable domain, rest sourced from reference TRBV19 and TRBJ2-3, is DGGITQSPKYLFRKEGQNVTLSCEQNLNHDAMYWYRQDPGQGLRLIYYSQIVNDFQKGDIAEGYSVSREKKESFPLTVTSAQKNPTAFYLCASRTSASHTDTQYFGPGTRLTVL.

The rearrangement links TRBV4-3 to TRBJ1-5; D may be TRBD1 (5 bases). The germline CDR1 and CDR2 sequences are LGHNA and YSLEER. The CDR3 loop spans 13 amino acids. Between the trimmed V and J ends, which lost 4 bases and 6 bases, there was a span of 10 bases. CDR3 sequence: CASSPREGQPQHF. DNA for the CDR3: TGCGCCAGCAGCCCCAGGGAAGGTCAGCCCCAGCATTTT.

This rearrangement joins TRBV11-2 to TRBJ1-4; D may be TRBD1 (6 bases). There are 15 residues in the CDR3. Germline lookup yields CDR1 SGHAT and CDR2 FQNNGV. V was pared by 2 bases and J by 7 bases, with 14 bases between. This CDR3 reads CASSLMGQRGEKLFF. The DNA for the CDR3 is TGTGCCAGCAGCTTAATGGGACAAAGGGGTGAAAAACTGTTTTTT.

The chain is built from TRBV7-2 and TRBJ2-2, with 10 bases lining up with TRBD2. CDR3 length equals 18 residues. The germline V gene encodes CDR1 SGHTA and CDR2 FQGNSA. Germline trimming cut 6 bases from V and 4 bases from J; bases unmatched to any gene: 14. CDR3 protein: CASSRFVVAGGFTGELFF. CDR3 DNA: TGTGCCAGCAGTCGTTTTGTGGTAGCGGGAGGTTTCACCGGGGAGCTGTTTTTT.

There are a few counts of this clone. The chain is built from TRBV6-5 and TRBJ1-1; no reliable D call. The V end was cut by 7 bases, the J end by 4 bases, with 7 bases between. The CDR3 runs 11 residues. The germline gives CDR1 MNHEY, CDR2 SVGAGI. The CDR3 DNA follows: TGTGCCAGCACCGTATTCACTGAAGCTTTCTTT. Encoded protein: CASTVFTEAFF.

CDR3 sequence reads: CASSVLAGDTDTQYF. CDR3 coding DNA: TGTGCCAGCAGCGTACTAGCGGGGGACACAGATACGCAGTATTTT. The gene calls are TRBV9 and TRBJ2-3, with 10 bases aligning to TRBD2. The length of the CDR3 is 15 residues. V dropped 1 base and J dropped 2; count of bases not matched to a gene: 1. Germline V lookup: CDR1 SGDLS, CDR2 YYNGEE.

The chain joins TRBV4-3 to TRBJ1-1; D uncertain. With 4 bases removed from V and 9 bases from J, the gap between germline ends came to 9 bases. Germline V gene sequence: CDR1 LGHNA, CDR2 YSLEER. This CDR3 has 11 residues. CDR3 region: CASSLGEKAFF. The CDR3 nucleotides read TGCGCCAGCAGCCTCGGGGAGAAAGCTTTCTTT.

The CDR3 nucleotides are TGTGCCAGCAGTTTACAGACTAGGGAAAAACTGTTTTTT. It codes for CASSLQTREKLFF. The V call is TRBV28, the J call TRBJ1-4; D gene uncertain. The germline gives CDR1 MDHEN, CDR2 SYDVKM. The V end lost 2 bases, the J end lost 8 bases, and 9 bases lay between the germline ends. The CDR3 contains 13 residues.

This clone appeared a single time. The rearrangement uses TRBV5-4 and TRBJ1-2; D gene unclear. Germline V gene sequence: CDR1 SGHNT, CDR2 YYREEE (reference sequence). This CDR3 spans 13 amino acids. CDR3 sequence (DNA): TGTGCTTGTGCGGGCTCCCTTAACTATGGCTACACCTTC. Translation gives CACAGSLNYGYTF.

The chain combines TRBV6-5 with TRBJ2-6; D might be TRBD1 (6 bases). This CDR3 is 16 amino acids long. Trimming removed 0 bases from V and 4 bases from J, with 10 bases in between. CDR1 and CDR2 (germline): MNHEY, SVGAGI. Written as DNA, the CDR3 is TGTGCCAGCAGTTACTCGGTAGGGACAGGGGCCAACGTCCTGACTTTC. Translating gives CASSYSVGTGANVLTF.

The chain carries TRBV28 and TRBJ1-5; 7 nucleotides agree with TRBD1. Germline loops: CDR1 MDHEN, CDR2 SYDVKM. The CDR3 is made up of 15 amino acids. V shed 4 bases and J 4 bases; nucleotides not matched to a gene: 7. The CDR3 DNA sequence: TGTGCCAGCAGTTCGTGGACAGGTGGGAATCAGCCCCAGCATTTT. It codes for CASSSWTGGNQPQHF. Based on the CDR3 plus reference TRBV28 and TRBJ1-5, the full variable domain is DVKVTQSSRYLVKRTGEKVFLECVQDMDHENMFWYRQDPGLGLRLIYFSYDVKMKEKGDIPEGYSVSREKKERFSLILESASTNQTSMYLCASSSWTGGNQPQHFGDGTRLSIL.

The genes are TRBV9 and TRBJ2-3; maybe TRBD1 (7 bases). The CDR3 runs to 15 residues. In germline, CDR1 is SGDLS, CDR2 YYNGEE. Deletions cut 3 bases from V and 3 bases from J, with 14 bases between. Written as DNA, the CDR3 is TGTGCCAGCAGCGCACAACAGGGGAGGACAGATACGCAGTATTTT. This encodes CASSAQQGRTDTQYF.

V usage is TRBV28 and J usage is TRBJ2-3; 10 nucleotides align to TRBD2. Germline CDR1 MDHEN, CDR2 SYDVKM. This CDR3 contains 15 residues. The V and J ends lost 5 bases and 6 bases, in that order; junction bases with no gene match: 8. The CDR3, as DNA: TGTGCCAGCAGTAGTAGCGGGAGGCCCGGCGATACGCAGTATTTT. Translation gives CASSSSGRPGDTQYF.

This clone has a single count. V gene TRBV9 combines with J gene TRBJ1-4, with D possibly TRBD1 on 5 matching bases. The CDR3 consists of 15 residues. Germline V lookup: CDR1 SGDLS, CDR2 YYNGEE. Trimming took off 0 bases at V and 7 bases at J, with 13 bases between the two ends. In DNA, the CDR3 is TGTGCCAGCAGCGTAGGAGGAGGGGTGATTGAAAAACTGTTTTTT. Encoded protein: CASSVGGGVIEKLFF.

This chain uses TRBV5-5 with TRBJ2-2; 9 nucleotides agree with TRBD2. Germline loops: CDR1 SGHKS, CDR2 YYEKEE (reference sequence). This CDR3 has 14 amino acids. The J segment lost 5 bases and the V segment lost 4 bases, leaving 3 bases of the junction unmatched. The DNA for the CDR3 is TGTGCCAGCAGCCAGGGACTAGCTACCGGGGAGCTGTTTTTT. This codes for CASSQGLATGELFF.

This clone was recorded once. This chain connects TRBV28 to TRBJ1-1, with 8 bases matching TRBD1. This CDR3 comprises 15 residues. Germline V gene data show CDR1 as MDHEN and CDR2 as SYDVKM. Trimming removed 6 bases from V and 4 bases from J; junction bases left unmatched: 10. The CDR3 coding sequence is TGTGCCAGCAGGAAACCGACAGGGGCAGGCACTGAAGCTTTCTTT. This codes for CASRKPTGAGTEAFF.

This clone was picked up one time. The chain carries TRBV28 and TRBJ1-1; D not certain. V was shortened by 4 bases and J by 1 base, with 7 bases between the two germline ends. Germline-derived CDR1 and CDR2 are MDHEN and SYDVKM. This CDR3 contains 13 residues. Written as DNA, the CDR3 is TGTGCCAGCAGTTCTACCGCGAACACTGAAGCTTTCTTT. It codes for CASSSTANTEAFF. Together with reference TRBV28 and TRBJ1-1, the CDR3 gives the full variable domain: DVKVTQSSRYLVKRTGEKVFLECVQDMDHENMFWYRQDPGLGLRLIYFSYDVKMKEKGDIPEGYSVSREKKERFSLILESASTNQTSMYLCASSSTANTEAFFGQGTRLTVV.

This clone has a single count. The V call is TRBV28, the J call TRBJ2-7, with 7 bases fitting TRBD1. The CDR3 has 16 amino acids. J gave up 3 bases and V 2 bases, and 10 bases lay outside the gene matches. Germline V gives CDR1 MDHEN, CDR2 SYDVKM. The CDR3 here is CASSLISGTANYEQYF. CDR3 nucleotide sequence: TGTGCCAGCAGTTTAATTTCCGGGACAGCAAACTACGAGCAGTACTTC.

This clone was picked up many times. The chain employs TRBV2 and TRBJ2-3, with 9 nucleotides matching TRBD1. The junction had 5 bases not matched to a gene; V was cut back by 6 bases and J by 1 base. The CDR3 has 15 residues. Per germline, CDR1 SNHLY and CDR2 FYNNEI. The CDR3 region has the DNA TGTGCCAGCAGAGGCACAGGGGGCCGCACAGATACGCAGTATTTT. It is translated as CASRGTGGRTDTQYF.

The chain uses TRBV18 and TRBJ1-1; a possible D gene is TRBD1 (6 bases). V shed 4 bases and J shed 1 base, with 13 bases lying between them. CDR1 is KGHSH and CDR2 is LQKENI in the germline V gene. This CDR3 region has 15 residues. The CDR3 reads CASSLRQATNTEAFF. Written as DNA, the CDR3 is TGTGCCAGCTCACTACGACAGGCAACGAACACTGAAGCTTTCTTT.

The CDR3 nucleotides are TGTGCCAGCAGTTTACGAGGTGCTAACTATGGCTACACCTTC. This translates into CASSLRGANYGYTF. The J gene is TRBJ1-2, the V gene TRBV28, with D uncertain. Germline values: CDR1 MDHEN, CDR2 SYDVKM. V shed 2 bases and J shed 0 bases, with 7 bases lying between them. The CDR3 contains 14 residues.

The rearrangement links TRBV6-4 to TRBJ2-3; 7 positions agree with TRBD1. This CDR3 is built from 15 residues. The V gene end was trimmed by 6 bases and the J gene end by 2 bases; junction bases not matched to a gene: 8. Germline V CDR1 and CDR2: MRHNA, SNTAGT. The CDR3 DNA is TGTGCCAGCAGCAGACAGGGAATAGACACAGATACGCAGTATTTT. This gives the protein CASSRQGIDTDTQYF.